This passage covers 17 T cell receptor beta chains from one sample sequenced in a study of regulatory T cells in long-lasting Graves disease. The time point: newly diagnosed GD, antithyroid drugs for less than 3 months. The TCR library was made from RNA extracted from PBMCs. Investigators prepared the TCR beta libraries by applying iRepertoire HTBI primers and Arm-PCR of CDR3 regions. TCRdb re-called the multiplex PCR reads with MiXCR, one entry per CDR3 protein. In the table there are about 560,000 distinct CDR3 sequences, 15% to 20% of which are singletons. The data also belong to a second study, concerning T cells in Graves' hyperthyroidism and ophthalmopathy.

Sequenced material: peripheral blood mononuclear cells (PBMCs), taken at new diagnosis, from a patient treated with antithyroid drugs. The source of these receptors is a man younger than 35 with Graves disease.

The J gene is TRBJ1-3, the V gene TRBV20-1; D is perhaps TRBD1 (6 bases). Germline V lookup: CDR1 DFQATT, CDR2 SNEGSKA (reference sequence). The CDR3 covers 13 residues. V was clipped by 0 bases and J by 8 bases, with 11 bases between them. CDR3 in amino acids: CSARDPRGYTIYF. The DNA for the CDR3 is TGCAGTGCTAGAGACCCGAGGGGGTACACCATATATTTT.

This clonotype has just a few counts. The rearrangement joins TRBV11-2 to TRBJ1-2; perhaps TRBD1 as D (5 bases). The germline CDR1 and CDR2 sequences are SGHAT and FQNNGV. CDR3 length: 15 amino acids. Deletions cut 5 bases from V and 3 bases from J, with 16 bases between. Here the CDR3 reads CASSQGLLGDYGYTF. The CDR3 coding sequence is TGTGCCAGCAGCCAGGGACTACTTGGGGACTATGGCTACACCTTC. The complete variable domain, with remaining parts taken from reference TRBV11-2 and TRBJ1-2, reads EAGVAQSPRYKIIEKRQSVAFWCNPISGHATLYWYQQILGQGPKLLIQFQNNGVVDDSQLPKDRFSAERLKGVDSTLKIQPAKLEDSAVYLCASSQGLLGDYGYTFGSGTRLTVV.

This clonotype showed up many times. J is TRBJ2-3 and V is TRBV3-1; no clear D. Deletions cut 0 bases from V and 4 bases from J, with 8 bases between. Germline CDR1 is LGHDT and CDR2 is YNNKEL (reference sequence). This CDR3 is 14 amino acids long. In nucleotides, the CDR3 is TGTGCCAGCAGCCAAGACCGACCCCCAGATACGCAGTATTTT. Residues: CASSQDRPPDTQYF.

In this sample, this clonotype turned up a few times. This chain connects TRBV28 to TRBJ1-4; TRBD1 might be the D (5 bases). Trimming cost V 2 bases and J 12 bases, with 13 bases left between them. Germline V gene lookup returns CDR1 MDHEN and CDR2 SYDVKM. The CDR3 is 13 residues long. CDR3 in amino acids: CASSLVTQGELFF. The CDR3 DNA sequence: TGTGCCAGCAGTTTAGTTACTCAGGGAGAACTGTTTTTT.

The CDR3: CASSLIENEQFF. The CDR3 nucleotides are TGTGCCAGCAGCTTAATCGAGAATGAGCAGTTCTTC. The J gene is TRBJ2-1, the V gene TRBV13; D unclear. V was pared by 2 bases and J by 7 bases, with 6 bases between. Germline loops: CDR1 PRHDT, CDR2 FYEKMQ (reference sequence). This CDR3 comprises 12 residues.

V and J are TRBV20-1 and TRBJ2-7; 12 bases fit TRBD2. Looked up from germline, CDR1 is DFQATT and CDR2 is SNEGSKA (reference sequence). The CDR3 runs 17 residues. The V segment lost 5 bases and the J segment 5 bases; nucleotides outside the gene matches: 16. CDR3 DNA: TGCAGTGCTGCCCCGAGACTAGCGGGAGCCCTCGGGGACGAGCAGTACTTC. This translates into CSAAPRLAGALGDEQYF.

This clonotype was counted only a few times. V and J are TRBV5-1 and TRBJ2-7; perhaps TRBD2 as D (6 bases). Per germline, CDR1 SGHRS and CDR2 YFSETQ. The CDR3 contains 12 residues. The ends were cut back, 4 bases at V and 6 bases at J, with 11 bases in the middle. The CDR3 loop is CASSRTSSEQYF. CDR3 coding DNA: TGCGCCAGCAGCAGAACTAGCTCCGAGCAGTACTTC.

The chain has TRBV5-1 and TRBJ1-1; tentative D call: TRBD1 (5 bases). Germline V gene lookup returns CDR1 SGHRS and CDR2 YFSETQ. Trimming pared 7 bases from V and 4 bases from J, leaving 20 bases between. The CDR3 sequence is 15 residues long. CDR3 DNA sequence: TGCGCCAGCCGCGTTGGGACCTCGAGAGTCACTGAAGCTTTCTTT. Translating it yields CASRVGTSRVTEAFF.

This clonotype has a count of ten or more. The chain couples TRBV10-3 to TRBJ1-1; 10 bases map to TRBD1. J lost 4 bases, V lost 10 bases, and 3 bases had no gene match. CDR3 length: 12 amino acids. Germline V gene lookup returns CDR1 ENHRY and CDR2 SYGVKD. The CDR3 bases are TGTGCCACCGGGACAGGGGCCACTGAAGCTTTCTTT. Residues: CATGTGATEAFF.

The chain joins TRBV5-1 to TRBJ1-2; 9 nucleotides align to TRBD1. Germline V CDR1 and CDR2: SGHRS, YFSETQ. V lost 1 base and J lost 8; bases outside the gene matches: 9. CDR3 length: 15 amino acids. The chain's CDR3 is CASSLRGTGSNGYTF. The CDR3 DNA reads TGCGCCAGCAGCTTGAGGGGGACAGGGTCCAACGGCTACACCTTC.

The rearrangement uses TRBV18 and TRBJ2-2; a possible D gene is TRBD1 (6 bases). This CDR3 is built from 15 residues. Germline assignment: CDR1 KGHSH and CDR2 LQKENI. V lost 4 bases, J lost 2 bases, and 11 bases lay in between. DNA of the CDR3: TGTGCCAGCTCACGAAAACAGGGTAACACCGGGGAGCTGTTTTTT. Encoded protein: CASSRKQGNTGELFF.

This clonotype was seen a few times. This chain connects TRBV6-5 to TRBJ2-2; D might be TRBD2 (5 bases). This CDR3 is 18 amino acids long. Deletions cut 0 bases from V and 5 bases from J, with 19 bases between. In germline, CDR1 is MNHEY, CDR2 SVGAGI. CDR3 DNA sequence: TGTGCCAGCAGTTACTCGATGAGGGCCACCCTCGGAACCGGGGAGCTGTTTTTT. It specifies CASSYSMRATLGTGELFF.

The sample holds many counts of this clonotype. The chain couples TRBV20-1 to TRBJ2-3; TRBD2 matches 8 bases. The J segment lost 2 bases and the V segment lost 3 bases, leaving 7 bases of the junction unmatched. The length of the CDR3 is 15 residues. The germline V gene has CDR1 DFQATT and CDR2 SNEGSKA (reference sequence). CDR3 in DNA: TGCAGTGCTAGTTGGGTAGCGGGGACCACAGATACGCAGTATTTT. It codes for CSASWVAGTTDTQYF.

This clonotype was recorded many times. The DNA for the CDR3 is TGTGCCAGCAGTGATCCACAGGGCAGTTACGAGCAGTACTTC. Amino acids: CASSDPQGSYEQYF. The chain uses TRBV25-1 and TRBJ2-7, with D tentatively TRBD1 (6 bases). Trimming left V 3 bases short and J 4 bases short, with 13 bases between. Germline V gene data show CDR1 as MGHDK and CDR2 as SYGVNS. The CDR3 totals 14 residues.

V gene TRBV15 combines with J gene TRBJ2-1; 7 bases are a match to TRBD2. V dropped 0 bases and J dropped 1; count of bases not matched to a gene: 0. The V gene's germline CDR1 is LNHNV and CDR2 YYDKDF (reference sequence). The CDR3 length is 15 residues. This CDR3 is CATSRDGRSYNEQFF. CDR3 coding DNA: TGTGCCACCAGCAGAGACGGGAGGTCCTACAATGAGCAGTTCTTC.

This clonotype occurred many times. The J gene is TRBJ2-7, the V gene TRBV20-1, with TRBD2 matching 7 bases. Germline V gene data show CDR1 as DFQATT and CDR2 as SNEGSKA (reference sequence). Germline trimming cut 1 base from V and 7 bases from J; bases unmatched to any gene: 10. This CDR3 spans 14 amino acids. The CDR3 protein is CSARVGGGDREQYF. In DNA form, the CDR3 reads TGCAGTGCTAGAGTGGGGGGAGGGGATCGAGAGCAGTACTTC.

V and J are TRBV20-1 and TRBJ1-6; D perhaps matches TRBD1 (5 bases). V was shortened by 2 bases and J by 10 bases, with 15 bases between the two germline ends. The CDR3 length is 14 residues. Looked up from germline, CDR1 is DFQATT and CDR2 is SNEGSKA (reference sequence). The CDR3 loop reads CSARIGGRESPLHF. In DNA, the CDR3 is TGCAGTGCTAGAATTGGAGGCAGGGAATCACCCCTCCACTTT.